This TCR beta chain came from a study of T cells in localized non-small cell lung cancer (TCRdb year 2020). With respect to the entire study: T cell repertoires of 200 to 250 early-stage NSCLC patients were analyzed, with tumors being compared against uninvolved tumor-adjacent lungs. A mean age of around 66 years was recorded for the NSCLC patients, of whom roughly 130 were male and more than 95 were female. The cohort consisted of roughly 240 treatment-naive NSCLC patients whose localized lung tumors had been resected.

TCR beta CDR3 regions were sequenced from DNA using the immunoSEQ Assay. The paper's data handling went like this. T cell density was computed as TCR beta template counts normalized to usable DNA estimated by amplifying housekeeping genes. Richness was estimated using the preseqR package, with extrapolation to 400,000 templates for PBMC samples and to 120,000 templates for tissue samples. Clonality was taken to be one minus Pielou's evenness. Differential abundance testing on productive amino-acid clonotypes, with a minimum total count of 5 and an alpha of 0.1, was used to identify tissue-enriched TCRs. The Jaccard Index and the Morisita Overlap Index were used to measure how much the repertoires overlapped between compartments. GLIPH clustered TCR beta CDR3s with public tetramer-defined viral CDR3s; viral motifs required at least three viral sequences plus V-gene enrichment. TCRdb re-hosts the immuneACCESS table, in-frame sequences only. Its copies lack some clones; in the studies checked, an unresolved V gene accounts for under half of them, and the cause for the rest is not known. V and J calls and clone size are copied from that table; D and trimming were computed from the DNA. This sample comprises tens of thousands of clones, 85% to 90% of them detected only once. The ten top clones hold more than 20% of the sample.

At diagnosis, tumor, uninvolved tumor-adjacent lung and peripheral blood were collected and then preserved as a mix of FFPE and fresh-frozen material. For TCR repertoire profiling, blood samples were analyzed in the form of peripheral blood mononuclear cells. Of note for this clone: Which antigen it targets is not known. Base quality data are lacking; no much larger clone is found one base away.

Findings and caveats that apply to the study as a whole: Of the top 100 tumor clones, a median of approximately 60 were detected in paired uninvolved adjacent lung; under 35 were also among that lung's top 100. Higher T cell density in blood was associated with longer overall survival, whereas higher clonality in adjacent lung was associated with shorter survival. Because multi-region tumor sequencing was not done, intratumor heterogeneity could not be ruled out. Uninvolved tumor-adjacent lung showed the highest T cell clonality, higher than tumor, which suggests more focused antigenic responses in the adjacent lung. Because of the exploratory design, TCR variables were selected using unadjusted p-values without false-discovery rate correction.

V gives up 0 bases and J gives up 5 bases, and the segment between their germline ends measures 11 bases. The germline V gene supplies CDR1 ENHRY and CDR2 SYGVKD. There are 16 amino acids in the CDR3, from cysteine to phenylalanine inclusive. Solely the CDR3 DNA is kept, with 48 bases framed from the first base. Sequencing was performed on peripheral blood, taken before any cancer treatment. Here the chain combines TRBV10-3 and TRBJ1-6, with TRBD1 perhaps the D gene, on 5 matching bases. This receptor was taken from a woman aged 40 to 75 with stage I squamous cell lung carcinoma. The CDR3 here reads CAISESFGQDNSPLHF. The nucleotide sequence reads as follows: TGTGCCATCAGTGAGTCCTTTGGACAAGATAATTCACCCCTCCACTTT.